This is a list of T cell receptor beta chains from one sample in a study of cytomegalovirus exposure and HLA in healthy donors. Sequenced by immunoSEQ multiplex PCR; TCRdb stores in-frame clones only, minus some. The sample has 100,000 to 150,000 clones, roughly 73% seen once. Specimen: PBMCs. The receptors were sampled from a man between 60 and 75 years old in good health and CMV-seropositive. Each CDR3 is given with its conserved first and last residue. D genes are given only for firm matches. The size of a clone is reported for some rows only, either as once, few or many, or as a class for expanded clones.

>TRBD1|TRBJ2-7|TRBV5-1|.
TGCGCCAGCAGCCCGACGCCCCGGGACAGCTCCTACGAGCAGTACTTC
CASSPTPRDSSYEQYF
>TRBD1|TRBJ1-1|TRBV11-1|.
TGTGCCAGCAGCTTACTTCTAGGACAGGGTCTTTACACTGAAGCTTTCTTT
CASSLLLGQGLYTEAFF
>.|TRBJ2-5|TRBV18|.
TGTGCCAGCTCACCACCGTCCCTCGGGGAGACCCAGTACTTC
CASSPPSLGETQYF
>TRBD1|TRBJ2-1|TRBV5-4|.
TGTGCCAGCAGTCCACGGACAGGGGGCTTTGATGAGCAGTTCTTC
CASSPRTGGFDEQFF
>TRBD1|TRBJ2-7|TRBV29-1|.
TGCAGCGTCCCGGGACAGGGAAGTTACGAGCAGTACTTC
CSVPGQGSYEQYF
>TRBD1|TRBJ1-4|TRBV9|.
TGTGCCAGCAGCGGGGGGGCAGGGGGCTCTGAAAAACTGTTTTTT
CASSGGAGGSEKLFF
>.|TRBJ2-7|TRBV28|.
TGTGCCAGCACTATGGCAGGCTCGTCCGAGCAGTACTTC
CASTMAGSSEQYF
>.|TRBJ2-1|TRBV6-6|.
TGTGCCAGCAAAGGGAGAACCTTTTCCTACAATGAGCAGTTCTTC
CASKGRTFSYNEQFF
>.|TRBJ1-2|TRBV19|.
TGTGCCAGCCGTGGGGGGACCTATGGCTACACCTTC
CASRGGTYGYTF
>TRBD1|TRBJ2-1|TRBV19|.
TGTGCCAGTAGTCTGGACAGGGCTGGGGATGAGCAGTTCTTC
CASSLDRAGDEQFF
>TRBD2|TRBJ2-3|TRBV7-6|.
TGTGCCAGCAGCTTAGCCACCTTCCTAGCGGGGGGCGTCACAGATACGCAGTATTTT
CASSLATFLAGGVTDTQYF
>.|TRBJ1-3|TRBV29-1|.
TGCAGCGGGACACACTCTGGAAACACCATATATTTT
CSGTHSGNTIYF
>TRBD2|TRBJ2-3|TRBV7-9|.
TGTGCCAGCGGGTCACTAGCGAGCACGCAGTATTTT
CASGSLASTQYF
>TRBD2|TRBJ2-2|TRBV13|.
TGTGCCAGCAGCGTCTGGTCGACTAGCGGGGGGGTAAACACCGGGGAGCTGTTTTTT
CASSVWSTSGGVNTGELFF
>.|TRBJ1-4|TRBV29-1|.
TGCAGCGTTGGGGTCGGGACAACTAATGAAAAACTGTTTTTT
CSVGVGTTNEKLFF
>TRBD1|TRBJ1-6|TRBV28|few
TGTGCCAGCAGTTTAGAGTACCGGGACAGGGTTCACCTCCACTTT
CASSLEYRDRVHLHF
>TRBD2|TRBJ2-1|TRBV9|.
TGTGCCAGCAGCGAAAGCGGGGGACTCTACAATGAGCAGTTCTTC
CASSESGGLYNEQFF
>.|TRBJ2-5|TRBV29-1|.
TGCAGCGTTAGTTACGGGGAAGAGACCCAGTACTTC
CSVSYGEETQYF
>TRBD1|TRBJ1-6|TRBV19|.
TGTGCCAGTACCCCCGACAGGGGGCGCGTTCAGGCCCTCCACTTT
CASTPDRGRVQALHF
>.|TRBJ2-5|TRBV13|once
TGTGCCAGCAGCTGGGGGGGCGAGACCCAGTACTTC
CASSWGGETQYF
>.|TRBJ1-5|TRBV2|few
TGTGCCAGCAGGAGGGATTCCAATCAGCCCCAGCATTTT
CASRRDSNQPQHF
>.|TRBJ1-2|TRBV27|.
TGTGCCAGCAGTCCCACGACTCCTAACTATGGCTACACCTTC
CASSPTTPNYGYTF
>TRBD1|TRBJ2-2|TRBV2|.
TGTGCCAGCTCGGAGACAGGGGTCAGAAACACCGGGGAGCTGTTTTTT
CASSETGVRNTGELFF
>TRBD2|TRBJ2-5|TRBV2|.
TGTGCCAGCAGATACGGACTAGCGGGGGAAGAGACCCAGTACTTC
CASRYGLAGEETQYF
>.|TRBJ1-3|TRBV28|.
TGTGCCAGCACATTCCACCCCGGGGCTGGAAACACCATATATTTT
CASTFHPGAGNTIYF
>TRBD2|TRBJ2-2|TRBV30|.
TGTGCCTGGAGTAAATTGGGCAGGGAGGGTACCGGGGAGCTGTTTTTT
CAWSKLGREGTGELFF
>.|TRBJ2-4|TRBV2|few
TGTGCCACGCTCGAGGGGGGCGGGGGAGGCAAAAACATTCAGTACTTC
CATLEGGGGGKNIQYF
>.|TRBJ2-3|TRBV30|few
TGTGCCTGGAGGGTAGCAGGGGGCACAGATACGCAGTATTTT
CAWRVAGGTDTQYF
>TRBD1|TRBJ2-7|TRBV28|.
TGTGCCAGCAGTTTATGGCAGGGGGCAGTGATTCAAGACTACGAGCAGTACTTC
CASSLWQGAVIQDYEQYF
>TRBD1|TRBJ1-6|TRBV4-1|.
TGCGCCAGCAGCCCGCGACAGGGAAATTCACCCCTCCACTTT
CASSPRQGNSPLHF
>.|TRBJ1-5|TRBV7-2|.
TGTGCCAGCAGCCTCCTAGGACATAGCAATCAGCCCCAGCATTTT
CASSLLGHSNQPQHF
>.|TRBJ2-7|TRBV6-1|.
TGTGCCAGCAGTGCAAATGGACACTTCAACCCTTACGAGCAGTACTTC
CASSANGHFNPYEQYF
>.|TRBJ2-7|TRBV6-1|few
TGTGCCGGCATCGTTGAGCAGTACTTC
CAGIVEQYF
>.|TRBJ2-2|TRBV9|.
TGTGCCAGCAGCGGCAGGGGCAGCGCGAACACCGGGGAGCTGTTTTTT
CASSGRGSANTGELFF
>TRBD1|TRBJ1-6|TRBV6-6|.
TGTGCCAGCAGTTCCGGACAGGATTATAATTCACCCCTCCACTTT
CASSSGQDYNSPLHF
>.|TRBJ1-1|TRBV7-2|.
TGTGCCAGCAGCTCCGAGGGTAACACTGAAGCTTTCTTT
CASSSEGNTEAFF
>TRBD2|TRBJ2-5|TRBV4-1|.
TGCGCCAGCAGCTCCCCGGCGGGGGGGCAAGAGACCCAGTACTTC
CASSSPAGGQETQYF
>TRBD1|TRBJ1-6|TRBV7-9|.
TGTGCCAGCAGCTTGTCAGGGGGCAACTCACCCCTCCACTTT
CASSLSGGNSPLHF
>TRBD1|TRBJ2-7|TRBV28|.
TGTGCCAGCAGTTTACTTGGGACAGCTCCCTACGAGCAGTACTTC
CASSLLGTAPYEQYF
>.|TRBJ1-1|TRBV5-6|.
TGTGCCAGCAGTCGTTTTACTGAAGCTTTCTTT
CASSRFTEAFF
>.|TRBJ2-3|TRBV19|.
TGTGCCAGTAGTATAGTTACAGACACAGATACGCAGTATTTT
CASSIVTDTDTQYF
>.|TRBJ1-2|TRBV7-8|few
TGTGCCAGCAGCTCGCTTCAGGGATACTATGGCTACACCTTC
CASSSLQGYYGYTF
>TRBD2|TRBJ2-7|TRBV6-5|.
TGTGCCAGCCAATTCCTTAGCGGGGGGCCCTACGAGCAGTACTTC
CASQFLSGGPYEQYF
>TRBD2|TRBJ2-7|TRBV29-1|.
TGCAGCGTGACTAGCGGGGGGGTCGAGCAGTACTTC
CSVTSGGVEQYF
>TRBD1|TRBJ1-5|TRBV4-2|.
TGTGCCAGCAGCCAAGAGGCGGGACAGGGCGGTCAGCCCCAGCATTTT
CASSQEAGQGGQPQHF
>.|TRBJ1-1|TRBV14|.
TGTGCCAGCAATATTTGGGCGGGTAACACTGAAGCTTTCTTT
CASNIWAGNTEAFF